This record looks at one TCR beta chain sequence and its context. Its specificity is unknown. The data belong to a study of CD8 T cell repertoires and HIV-1 epitope variants. For the study at large: Controls were a CMV, EBV and flu peptide pool, Ebola AY9 negative control, and no-peptide well. An uncultured baseline aliquot held 1M T cells.

Per germline, CDR1 MDHEN and CDR2 SYDVKM. The CDR3 runs 15 residues. V was trimmed by 2 bases and J by 0 bases, leaving 9 bases between them. The repertoire was sequenced with immunoSEQ multiplex PCR; TCRdb's copy has only in-frame clones and lacks some. The sample has 6,000 or so clones; 64% are singletons. This chain joins TRBV28 and TRBJ2-3; D possibly corresponds to TRBD2 (5 bases). The sample comprised cultured CD8+ T cells derived from PBMCs. The sequence was collected from a male donor with HIV. The CDR3: CASSLGAVSTDTQYF. In DNA, the CDR3 is TGTGCCAGCAGTTTAGGAGCGGTAAGCACAGATACGCAGTATTTT.